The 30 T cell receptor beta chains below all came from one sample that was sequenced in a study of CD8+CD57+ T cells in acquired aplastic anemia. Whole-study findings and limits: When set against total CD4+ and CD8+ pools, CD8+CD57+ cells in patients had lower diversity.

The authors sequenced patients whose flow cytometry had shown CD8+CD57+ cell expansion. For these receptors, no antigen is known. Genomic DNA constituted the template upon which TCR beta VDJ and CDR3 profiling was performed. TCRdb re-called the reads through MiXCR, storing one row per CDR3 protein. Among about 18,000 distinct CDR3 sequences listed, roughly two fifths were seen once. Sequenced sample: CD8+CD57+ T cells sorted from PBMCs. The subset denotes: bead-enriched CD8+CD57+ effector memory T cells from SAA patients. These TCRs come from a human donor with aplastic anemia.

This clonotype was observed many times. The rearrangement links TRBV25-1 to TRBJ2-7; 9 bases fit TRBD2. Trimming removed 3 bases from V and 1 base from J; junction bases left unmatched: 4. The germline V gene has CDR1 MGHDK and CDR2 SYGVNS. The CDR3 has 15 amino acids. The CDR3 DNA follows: TGTGCCAGCAGTGATGGTAGCGGGAGATCCTACGAGCAGTACTTC. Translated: CASSDGSGRSYEQYF.

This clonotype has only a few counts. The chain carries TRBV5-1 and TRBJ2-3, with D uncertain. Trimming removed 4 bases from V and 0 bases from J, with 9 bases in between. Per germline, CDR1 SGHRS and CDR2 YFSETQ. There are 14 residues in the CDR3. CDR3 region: CASSPGPSTDTQYF. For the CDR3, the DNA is TGCGCCAGCAGCCCGGGCCCTAGCACAGATACGCAGTATTTT.

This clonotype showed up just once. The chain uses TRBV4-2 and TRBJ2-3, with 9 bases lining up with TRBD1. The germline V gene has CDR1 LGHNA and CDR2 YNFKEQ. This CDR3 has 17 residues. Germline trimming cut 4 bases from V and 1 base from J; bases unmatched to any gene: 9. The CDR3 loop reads CASSLRTGVFGTDTQYF. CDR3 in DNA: TGTGCCAGCAGCCTTCGGACAGGGGTTTTTGGCACAGATACGCAGTATTTT.

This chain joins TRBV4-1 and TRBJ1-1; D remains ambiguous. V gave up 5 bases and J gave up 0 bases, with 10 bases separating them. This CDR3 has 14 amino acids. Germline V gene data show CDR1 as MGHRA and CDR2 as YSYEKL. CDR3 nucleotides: TGCGCCAGCAGCTTGACCCAGGTGAACACTGAAGCTTTCTTT. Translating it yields CASSLTQVNTEAFF.

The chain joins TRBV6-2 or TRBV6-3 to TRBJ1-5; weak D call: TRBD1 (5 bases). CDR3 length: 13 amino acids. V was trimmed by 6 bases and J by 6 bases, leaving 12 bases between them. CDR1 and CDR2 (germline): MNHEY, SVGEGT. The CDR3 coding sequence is TGTGCCAGCAGGGGCGGGACGAGTCAGCCCCAGCATTTT. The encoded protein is CASRGGTSQPQHF.

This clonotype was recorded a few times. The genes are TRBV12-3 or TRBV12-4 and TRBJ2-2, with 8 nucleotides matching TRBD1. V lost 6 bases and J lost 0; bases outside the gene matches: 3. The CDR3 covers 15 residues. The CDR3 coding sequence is TGTGCCAGCAGGAAGGACAGGGCGAACACCGGGGAGCTGTTTTTT. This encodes CASRKDRANTGELFF.

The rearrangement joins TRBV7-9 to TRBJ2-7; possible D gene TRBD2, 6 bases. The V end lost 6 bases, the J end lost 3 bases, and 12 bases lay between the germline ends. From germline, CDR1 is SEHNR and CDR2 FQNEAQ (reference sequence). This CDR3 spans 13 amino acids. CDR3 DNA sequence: TGTGCCAGCAGTAGCGGCAGGTTCTACGAGCAGTACTTC. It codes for CASSSGRFYEQYF.

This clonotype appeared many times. This chain's CDR3 is CASRGPYNEQFF. The DNA for the CDR3 is TGTGCCAGTAGGGGCCCCTACAATGAGCAGTTCTTC. The chain uses TRBV19 and TRBJ2-1; no firm D call. Per germline, CDR1 LNHDA and CDR2 SQIVND (reference sequence). V was clipped by 6 bases and J by 2 bases, with 5 bases between them. The CDR3 is 12 amino acids. The variable domain in full, with the rest retrieved from reference TRBV19 and TRBJ2-1, is DGGITQSPKYLFRKEGQNVTLSCEQNLNHDAMYWYRQDPGQGLRLIYYSQIVNDFQKGDIAEGYSVSREKKESFPLTVTSAQKNPTAFYLCASRGPYNEQFFGPGTRLTVL.

In nucleotides, the CDR3 is TGTGCCAGCACCCCGGGGGCCTCCTACGAGCAGTACTTC. Amino acid sequence: CASTPGASYEQYF. The chain combines TRBV7-9 with TRBJ2-7; D could derive from TRBD1 or TRBD2 (6 bases each). CDR3 length: 13 amino acids. The V end lost 7 bases, the J end lost 0 bases, and 10 bases lay between the germline ends. CDR1 is SEHNR, CDR2 FQNEAQ, per germline (reference sequence).

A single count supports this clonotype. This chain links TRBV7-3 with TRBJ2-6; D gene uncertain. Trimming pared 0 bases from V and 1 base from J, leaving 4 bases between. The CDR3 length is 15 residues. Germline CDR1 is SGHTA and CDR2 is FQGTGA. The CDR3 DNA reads TGTGCCAGCAGCTTAACGTTTTCTGGGGCCAACGTCCTGACTTTC. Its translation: CASSLTFSGANVLTF.

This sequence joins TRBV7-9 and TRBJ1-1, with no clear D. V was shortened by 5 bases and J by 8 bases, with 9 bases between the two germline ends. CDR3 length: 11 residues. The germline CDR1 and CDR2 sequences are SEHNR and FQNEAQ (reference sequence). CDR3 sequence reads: CASSPNAEAFF. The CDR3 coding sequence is TGTGCCAGCAGCCCCAATGCAGAAGCTTTCTTT.

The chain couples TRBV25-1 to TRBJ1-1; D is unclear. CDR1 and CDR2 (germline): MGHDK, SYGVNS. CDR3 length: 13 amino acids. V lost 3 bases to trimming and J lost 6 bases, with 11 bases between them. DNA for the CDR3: TGTGCCAGCAGTGAGTCTGATGTCCCTGAAGCTTTCTTT. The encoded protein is CASSESDVPEAFF.

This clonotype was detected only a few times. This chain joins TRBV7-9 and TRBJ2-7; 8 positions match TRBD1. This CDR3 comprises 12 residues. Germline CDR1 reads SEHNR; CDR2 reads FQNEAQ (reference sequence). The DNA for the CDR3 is TGTGCCAGCAGCTTAGGGGTGGACAGGGTAAGCGTC. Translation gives CASSLGVDRVSV.

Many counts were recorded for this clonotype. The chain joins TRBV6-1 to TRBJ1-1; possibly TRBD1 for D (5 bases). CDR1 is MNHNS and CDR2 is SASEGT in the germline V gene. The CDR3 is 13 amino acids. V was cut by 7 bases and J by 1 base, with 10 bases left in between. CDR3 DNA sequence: TGTGCCAGCAATGGGGGGAGGAACACTGAAGCTTTCTTT. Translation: CASNGGRNTEAFF.

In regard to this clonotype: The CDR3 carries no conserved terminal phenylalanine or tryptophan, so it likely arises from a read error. The CDR3 loop reads CASSRDREQFS. CDR3 bases: TGTGCCAGCAGCCGGGACAGGGAGCAGTTCTCC. The chain has TRBV7-9 and TRBJ2-1; 8 bases line up with TRBD1. Looked up from germline, CDR1 is SEHNR and CDR2 is FQNEAQ (reference sequence). The CDR3 consists of 11 residues. J was trimmed by 10 bases and V by 5 bases; bases with no gene match: 1.

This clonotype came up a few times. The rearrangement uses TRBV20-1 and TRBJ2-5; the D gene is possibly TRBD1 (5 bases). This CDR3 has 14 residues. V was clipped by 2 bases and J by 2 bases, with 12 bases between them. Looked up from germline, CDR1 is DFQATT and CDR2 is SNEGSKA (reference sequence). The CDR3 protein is CSARFPDTQETQYF. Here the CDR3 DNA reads TGCAGTGCTAGATTTCCGGACACACAAGAGACCCAGTACTTC.

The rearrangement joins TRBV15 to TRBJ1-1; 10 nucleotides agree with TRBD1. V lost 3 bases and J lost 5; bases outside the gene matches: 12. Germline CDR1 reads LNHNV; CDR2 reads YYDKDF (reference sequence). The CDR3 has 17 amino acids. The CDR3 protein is CATSSSRSGQGSTEAFF. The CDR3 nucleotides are TGTGCCACCAGCAGCTCCAGGTCGGGACAGGGGTCGACTGAAGCTTTCTTT.

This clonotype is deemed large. The chain's CDR3 is CASSLGQEETQYF. The CDR3 DNA sequence: TGTGCCAGCAGCTTGGGGCAGGAAGAGACCCAGTACTTC. This chain uses TRBV5-4 with TRBJ2-5; D unclear. Between the trimmed V and J ends, which lost 0 bases and 3 bases, there was a span of 6 bases. This CDR3 contains 13 residues. CDR1 and CDR2 (germline): SGHNT, YYREEE (reference sequence).

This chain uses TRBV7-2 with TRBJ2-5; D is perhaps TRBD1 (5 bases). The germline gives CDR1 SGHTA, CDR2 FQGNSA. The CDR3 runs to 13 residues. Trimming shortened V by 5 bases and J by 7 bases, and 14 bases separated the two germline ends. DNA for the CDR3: TGTGCCAGCAGCAAGCAGGGTAGGACGACCCAGTACTTC. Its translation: CASSKQGRTTQYF. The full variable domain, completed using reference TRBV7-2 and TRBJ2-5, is GAGVSQSPSNKVTEKGKDVELRCDPISGHTALYWYRQSLGQGLEFLIYFQGNSAPDKSGLPSDRFSAERTGGSVSTLTIQRTQQEDSAVYLCASSKQGRTTQYFGPGTRLLVL.

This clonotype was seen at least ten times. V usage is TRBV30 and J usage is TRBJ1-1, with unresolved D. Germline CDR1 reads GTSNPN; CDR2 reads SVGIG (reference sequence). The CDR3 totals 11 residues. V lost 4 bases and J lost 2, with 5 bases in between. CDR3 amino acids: CAWNVNTEAFF. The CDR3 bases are TGTGCCTGGAACGTAAACACTGAAGCTTTCTTT.

The CDR3 nucleotides are TGCGCCAGCAGCTCAATGCGGGCGAGCTCCTACGAGCAGTACTTC. This encodes CASSSMRASSYEQYF. The V and J genes are TRBV5-1 and TRBJ2-7; D is perhaps TRBD2 (5 bases). Trimming stripped 3 bases from V and 0 bases from J, with 13 bases between. The CDR3 has 15 amino acids. Germline V gene sequence: CDR1 SGHRS, CDR2 YFSETQ.

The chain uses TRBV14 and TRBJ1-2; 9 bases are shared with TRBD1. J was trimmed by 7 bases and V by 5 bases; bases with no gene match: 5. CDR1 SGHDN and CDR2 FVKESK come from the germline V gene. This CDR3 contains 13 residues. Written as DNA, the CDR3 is TGTGCCAGCAGCTGGACAGGGGCCAGTGGCTACACCTTC. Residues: CASSWTGASGYTF.

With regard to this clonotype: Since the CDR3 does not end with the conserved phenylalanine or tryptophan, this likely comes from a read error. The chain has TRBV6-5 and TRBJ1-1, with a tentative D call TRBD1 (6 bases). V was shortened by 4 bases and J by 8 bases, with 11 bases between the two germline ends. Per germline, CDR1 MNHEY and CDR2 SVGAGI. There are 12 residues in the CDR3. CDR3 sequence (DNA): TGTGCCAGCAGTTCATCAGGGGTAGAAGCTTTCTCT. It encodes CASSSSGVEAFS.

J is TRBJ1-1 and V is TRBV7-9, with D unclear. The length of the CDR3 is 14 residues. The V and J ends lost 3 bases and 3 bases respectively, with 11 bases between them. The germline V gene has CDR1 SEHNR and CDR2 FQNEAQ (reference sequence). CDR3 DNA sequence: TGTGCCAGCAGCTTGTCGGGGATGGACACTGAAGCTTTCTTT. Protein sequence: CASSLSGMDTEAFF.

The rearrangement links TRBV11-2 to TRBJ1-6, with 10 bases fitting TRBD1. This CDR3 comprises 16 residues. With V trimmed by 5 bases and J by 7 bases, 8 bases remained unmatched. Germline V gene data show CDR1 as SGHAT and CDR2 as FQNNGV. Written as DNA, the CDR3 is TGTGCCAGCAGCCCCGGGGTGGGACAGGGGAATTCACCCCTCCACTTT. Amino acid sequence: CASSPGVGQGNSPLHF.

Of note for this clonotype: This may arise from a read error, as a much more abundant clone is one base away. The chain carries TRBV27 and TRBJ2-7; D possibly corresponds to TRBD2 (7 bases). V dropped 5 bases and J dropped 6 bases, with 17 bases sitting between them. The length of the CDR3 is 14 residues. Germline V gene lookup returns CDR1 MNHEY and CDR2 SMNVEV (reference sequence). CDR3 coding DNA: TGTGCCAGCAGTCTGGGGGGGGCTCTGCCCGAGCAGTACTTC. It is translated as CASSLGGALPEQYF.

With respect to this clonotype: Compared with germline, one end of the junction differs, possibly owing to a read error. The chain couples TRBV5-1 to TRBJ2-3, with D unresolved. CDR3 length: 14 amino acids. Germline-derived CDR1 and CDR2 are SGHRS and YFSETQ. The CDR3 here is CASSLVGTTDTQYF. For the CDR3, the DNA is TGCGCCAGCAGCTTGGTGGGAACCACAGATACGCAGTACTTT.

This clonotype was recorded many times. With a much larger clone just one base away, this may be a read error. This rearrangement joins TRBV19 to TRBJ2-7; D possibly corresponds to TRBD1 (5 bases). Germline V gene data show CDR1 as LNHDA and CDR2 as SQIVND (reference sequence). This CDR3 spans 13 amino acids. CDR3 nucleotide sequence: TGTGCCAGTAATGAAGGGGTTTCCTACGGGCAGTACTTC. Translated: CASNEGVSYGQYF. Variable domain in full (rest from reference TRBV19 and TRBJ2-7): DGGITQSPKYLFRKEGQNVTLSCEQNLNHDAMYWYRQDPGQGLRLIYYSQIVNDFQKGDIAEGYSVSREKKESFPLTVTSAQKNPTAFYLCASNEGVSYGQYFGPGTRLTVT.

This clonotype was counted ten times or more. The chain's CDR3 is CASSLRQGGFEAFF. As DNA, the CDR3 is TGTGCCAGCAGCTTAAGGCAGGGAGGGTTTGAAGCTTTCTTT. V is TRBV11-2 and J is TRBJ1-1; perhaps TRBD1 as D (5 bases). The V and J ends lost 2 bases and 7 bases respectively, with 14 bases between them. The CDR3 length is 14 residues. The germline V gene has CDR1 SGHAT and CDR2 FQNNGV.

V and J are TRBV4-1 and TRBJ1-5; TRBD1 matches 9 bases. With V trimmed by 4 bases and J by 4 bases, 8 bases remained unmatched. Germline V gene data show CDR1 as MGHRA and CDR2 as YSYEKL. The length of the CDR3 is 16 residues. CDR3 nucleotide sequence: TGCGCCAGCAGCCGGGAGGACAGGGGAGGGAATCAGCCCCAGCATTTT. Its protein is CASSREDRGGNQPQHF.